What follows are 8 T cell receptor beta chains derived from one specimen sequenced in a study of blood T cell repertoires in COVID-19. The table came from immunoSEQ multiplex PCR; TCRdb's copy has only in-frame clones and leaves some out. Among approximately 280,000 clones, roughly 85% were seen once, and the ten largest hold 6% to 7%. The specimen was PBMCs or T cells enriched from blood (not recorded which). These receptors were collected from a woman aged 35 to 49 who had recovered from COVID-19.

This sequence joins TRBV6-2 or TRBV6-3 and TRBJ2-2; 8 nucleotides match TRBD2. With V trimmed by 5 bases and J by 4 bases, 6 bases remained unmatched. Germline V lookup: CDR1 MNHEY, CDR2 SVGEGT. The CDR3 is 15 amino acids. The CDR3 nucleotides are TGTGCCAGCAGTCAAACCGGACTAGCCACCGGGGAGCTGTTTTTT. The encoded protein is CASSQTGLATGELFF.

This chain uses TRBV28 with TRBJ1-1; a weak D match, TRBD1 (5 bases). The V gene's germline CDR1 is MDHEN and CDR2 SYDVKM. The CDR3 is 15 amino acids. Trimming stripped 8 bases from V and 2 bases from J, with 18 bases between. The chain's CDR3 is CASGGRIIENTEAFF. The CDR3 region has the DNA TGTGCCAGCGGGGGGAGAATAATAGAAAACACTGAAGCTTTCTTT.

V usage is TRBV21-1 and J usage is TRBJ2-2; the DNA was not used to check the table's D call, TRBD1. TRBV21-1 is annotated as a pseudogene. The CDR3 spans 19 residues. The CDR3, as DNA: TGTGCCAGCAGCAAAGTAGGGGTACGTGGGGTAGGAAACACCGGGGAGCTGTTTTTT. Amino acid sequence: CASSKVGVRGVGNTGELFF.

J is TRBJ2-2 and V is TRBV5-1, with D perhaps matching TRBD1 (6 bases). Germline lookup yields CDR1 SGHRS and CDR2 YFSETQ. The CDR3 covers 14 residues. The germline V and J ends were trimmed by 4 bases and 4 bases, with 11 bases remaining between them. The CDR3 DNA follows: TGCGCCAGCAGCCCCGGACAGAGCACCGGGGAGCTGTTTTTT. Its protein is CASSPGQSTGELFF.

This clone was seen a single time. V gene TRBV4-1 combines with J gene TRBJ2-5; tentatively, D is TRBD2 (6 bases). The V gene's germline CDR1 is MGHRA and CDR2 YSYEKL. The V end was cut by 4 bases, the J end by 5 bases, with 20 bases between. CDR3 length: 16 amino acids. CDR3 sequence: CASSRFPGLPRETQYF. The CDR3 DNA follows: TGCGCCAGCAGCCGATTCCCGGGACTCCCTCGGGAGACCCAGTACTTC.

The chain combines TRBV5-5 with TRBJ2-7, with 8 bases matching TRBD2. The V gene's germline CDR1 is SGHKS and CDR2 YYEKEE (reference sequence). The CDR3 totals 16 residues. The V segment lost 5 bases and the J segment 4 bases; nucleotides outside the gene matches: 14. This chain's CDR3 is CASSPGATGLVYEQYF. For the CDR3, the DNA is TGTGCCAGCAGTCCAGGGGCGACGGGACTAGTATACGAGCAGTACTTC. The full variable domain, in which reference TRBV5-5 and TRBJ2-7 provide the parts outside the CDR3, is DAGVTQSPTHLIKTRGQQVTLRCSPISGHKSVSWYQQVLGQGPQFIFQYYEKEERGRGNFPDRFSARQFPNYSSELNVNALLLGDSALYLCASSPGATGLVYEQYFGPGTRLTVT.

This chain links TRBV20-1 with TRBJ1-4; 8 bases are shared with TRBD1. The CDR3 covers 14 residues. J was trimmed by 7 bases and V by 3 bases; bases with no gene match: 7. Germline values: CDR1 DFQATT, CDR2 SNEGSKA (reference sequence). The CDR3 DNA sequence: TGCAGTGCTAGTCTACAGGGGGTGGGTGAAAAACTGTTTTTT. Residues: CSASLQGVGEKLFF.

J is TRBJ2-7 and V is TRBV19; a weak D match, TRBD2 (5 bases). CDR3 size: 16 residues. Germline V lookup: CDR1 LNHDA, CDR2 SQIVND (reference sequence). The V gene lost 4 bases and the J gene lost 2 bases, with 18 bases spanning the gap. The CDR3 loop reads CASSTQYGPRAYEQYF. The CDR3 region has the DNA TGTGCCAGTAGTACTCAGTACGGGCCGAGGGCCTACGAGCAGTACTTC.